This T cell receptor beta chain was sequenced for a study of T cell changes during pregnancy in multiple sclerosis. Libraries were prepared by immunoSEQ multiplex PCR; TCRdb keeps only in-frame clonotypes and omits some of them. The sample holds about 100,000 clones, almost 95% seen once. The origin of this receptor is a female donor with multiple sclerosis, enrolled in a pregnancy study. Sequencing used peripheral blood, obtained before pregnancy.

CDR3 region: CASSLWGTGGWRTEAFF. Here the CDR3 DNA reads TGTGCCAGCAGTTTATGGGGGACAGGGGGCTGGAGGACTGAAGCTTTCTTT. The chain is built from TRBV27 and TRBJ1-1; 12 bases are shared with TRBD1. V was clipped by 1 base and J by 5 bases; unmatched bases: 8. The CDR3 extends over 17 amino acids. The V gene's germline CDR1 is MNHEY and CDR2 SMNVEV (reference sequence).